This TCR beta chain came from a study of blood T cell repertoires in COVID-19. Each participant's cohort was designated according to participant-reported clinical history. Using immunoSEQ multiplex PCR, the repertoire was profiled, and TCRdb retains in-frame clones only, with some absent. The sample carries more than 250,000 clones, 70% to 90% recorded once. CDR3 length: 13 amino acids. Trimming shortened V by 6 bases and J by 10 bases, and 16 bases separated the two germline ends. CDR1 is MNHEY and CDR2 is SVGAGI in the germline V gene. The J gene is TRBJ2-1, the V gene TRBV6-5; D perhaps matches TRBD1 (6 bases). Sequenced material: PBMCs or T cells enriched from blood (not recorded which). The TCR originated in a man under 40 who had recovered from COVID-19. CDR3 sequence: CASSQTGTREQFF. In DNA form, the CDR3 reads TGTGCCAGCAGCCAAACCGGGACAAGAGAGCAGTTCTTC.